This is a list of T cell receptor beta chains from one sample in a study of T-cell reconstitution after alpha-beta-depleted transplantation in children. TCRdb re-analysed the PCR reads in MiXCR, keeping a single row per CDR3 protein. The repertoire holds hundreds of thousands of distinct CDR3 sequences, with around 25% as singletons. The specimen comprised PBMCs, sampled before TCRalphabeta/CD19-depleted stem cell transplant. The receptors were gathered from a girl aged 2 to 9 with Fanconi anemia, due to receive a stem cell transplant. The CDR3 runs from the conserved cysteine through the conserved F or W. D genes are given only for firm matches. Size values are once, few and many counts, or a class for expanded clones, and some rows have none.

TRBJ1-5 TRBV29-1 many - TGCAGCGCCTCGGACGGAATCAATCAGCCCCAGCATTTT CSASDGINQPQHF
TRBJ2-7 TRBV20-1 - - TGCAGTGCTAGAGATCTCATCTTGAGCTCCTACGAGCAGTACTTC CSARDLILSSYEQYF
TRBJ2-7 TRBV7-8 many TRBD1 TGTGCCAGCAGCCTTACTTCCGGGACAGGGAATAACGAGCAGTACTTC CASSLTSGTGNNEQYF
TRBJ2-5 TRBV5-6 many - TGTGCCAGCAGCTTGGTGGGGACACAAGAGACCCAGTACTTC CASSLVGTQETQYF
TRBJ2-2 TRBV20-1 few - TGCAGTGCTAGAGATAAGTTACTCACCGGGGAGCTGTTTTTT CSARDKLLTGELFF
TRBJ2-3 TRBV29-1 many - TGCAGCGAGCTACAGGGAACAGATACGCAGTATTTT CSELQGTDTQYF
TRBJ2-5 TRBV27 - - TGTGCCAGCAGTTCGGGGACAGAGACCCAGTACTTC CASSSGTETQYF
TRBJ2-7 TRBV6-1 many - TGTGCCAGCGATATCGGTCTTTACGAGCAGTACTTC CASDIGLYEQYF
TRBJ2-6 TRBV27 - - TGTGCCAGCAGTCGAGTGGGGGCCACAGGGCCTGGGGCCAACGTCCTGACTTTC CASSRVGATGPGANVLTF
TRBJ2-1 TRBV7-3 - - TGTGCCAGCAGCAGGGACTCCAGCGATGAGCAGTTCTTC CASSRDSSDEQFF
TRBJ1-5 TRBV20-1 few - TGCAGTGCTCCCCCCAGGGATAGCAATCAGCCCCAGCATTTT CSAPPRDSNQPQHF
TRBJ2-6 TRBV7-9 - TRBD1 TGTGCCAGCATCAGGGGGCTGGGCGGGGCCAACGTCCTGACTTTC CASIRGLGGANVLTF
TRBJ2-1 TRBV24-1 few - TGTGCCACCAGTGATTTTTCGGGACAATCCTACAATGAGCAGTTCTTC CATSDFSGQSYNEQFF
TRBJ2-1 TRBV2 few - TGTGCCAGACGCCCGGACAGTCCTAACAATGAGCAGTTCTTC CARRPDSPNNEQFF
TRBJ2-1 TRBV5-1 few - TGCGCCAGCAGGCGTACAGGATCCGGAGTAGTCAATGAGCAGTTCTTC CASRRTGSGVVNEQFF
TRBJ2-1 TRBV20-1 few TRBD2 TGCAGTGCTATCCTAGCGGGAGGGATGGGCAATGAGCAGTTCTTC CSAILAGGMGNEQFF
TRBJ2-7 TRBV5-1 few - TGCGCCAGCAGCTCAGGCCCGCAGGCCTTACACGAGCAGTACTTC CASSSGPQALHEQYF
TRBJ2-1 TRBV2 - - TGTGCCAGCAGTGGGGGACGGAGCTCCTACAATGAGCAGTTCTTC CASSGGRSSYNEQFF
TRBJ2-3 TRBV7-3 - TRBD2 TGTGCCAGCAGCTATAGCGGGGGGGCCCCAGATACGCAGTATTTT CASSYSGGAPDTQYF
TRBJ2-5 TRBV5-5 few - TGTGCCAGCAGCTACCTTGGTGGGGGACAAGAGACCCAGTACTTC CASSYLGGGQETQYF
TRBJ1-1 TRBV7-9 many - TGTGCCAGCAGCTTATACACAGGAACTGAAGCTTTCTTT CASSLYTGTEAFF
TRBJ2-7 TRBV4-2 - - TGTGCCAGCAGCCAAGAAAAGAGATCGAGAGACTACGAGCAGTACTTC CASSQEKRSRDYEQYF
TRBJ2-1 TRBV11-3 many - TGTGCCAGCAGCACCAGCTCCTACAATGAGCAGTTCTTC CASSTSSYNEQFF
TRBJ2-5 TRBV25-1 - - TGTGCCAGCACCTCTAGGGAGACCCAGTACTTC CASTSRETQYF
TRBJ2-5 TRBV29-1 few - TGCAGCGTTGTAGGTCCCTCGGGAGAGACCCAGTACTTC CSVVGPSGETQYF
TRBJ2-7 TRBV29-1 - - TGCAGCGTTGTAGCCGGCGAGGCCCTTGGTCGACAGTTTTTTTCCTACGAGCAGTACTTC CSVVAGEALGRQFFSYEQYF
TRBJ2-2 TRBV29-1 many - TGCAGCGTTGTGGGGGGCTCGGCCACCGGGGAGCTGTTTTTT CSVVGGSATGELFF
TRBJ2-5 TRBV29-1 many - TGCAGCGCGAGGAGGGAGACCCAGTACTTC CSARRETQYF
TRBJ2-7 TRBV7-2 - - TGTGCCAGCAGCTTAATGACGGCTCGAGGGGAGCAGTACTTC CASSLMTARGEQYF
TRBJ2-1 TRBV7-6 few TRBD2 TGTGCCAGCAGCAGCGGGAGGACCTACAATGAGCAGTTCTTC CASSSGRTYNEQFF
TRBJ1-1 TRBV29-1 many - TGCAGCGTTGGAGTGGACACTGAAGCTTTCTTT CSVGVDTEAFF
TRBJ2-5 TRBV28 - TRBD1 TGTGCCAGCAGTTCCCGCCTGACAGGGGAAGAGACCCAGTACTTC CASSSRLTGEETQYF
TRBJ2-7 TRBV28 - TRBD1 TGTGCCAGCAGTTCCAGGGACAGCTCCTACGAGCAGTACTTC CASSSRDSSYEQYF
TRBJ2-7 TRBV5-1 - - TGCGCCAGCAGCCTCAGGGGGGGTGAGTACGAGCAGTACTTC CASSLRGGEYEQYF
TRBJ1-4 TRBV18 many - TGTGCCAGCTCACCACAGTCTGGGGAAAAACTGTTTTTT CASSPQSGEKLFF
TRBJ2-7 TRBV5-1 once TRBD2 TGCGCCAGCAGACGACTAGCGGGAGGGGGCGAGCAGTACTTC CASRRLAGGGEQYF
TRBJ2-5 TRBV27 few TRBD2 TGTGCCAGCAGAAAAGGGACTAGCGGCCCGCAAGAGACCCAGTACTTC CASRKGTSGPQETQYF
TRBJ2-2 TRBV24-1 - - TGTGCCACCAGTGAAAACCGGGAGACCGGGGAGCTGTTTTTT CATSENRETGELFF
TRBJ1-2 TRBV20-1 few TRBD1 TGCAGTGCAATACAGGGGGCGGAAACGGGATACACCTTC CSAIQGAETGYTF
TRBJ2-5 TRBV10-3 few - TGTGCCATCAGTGCTGAGGGAGGAGAGACCCAGTACTTC CAISAEGGETQYF
TRBJ1-1 TRBV29-1 - - TGCAGCGTTGGCAGGCTAAACACTGAAGCTTTCTTT CSVGRLNTEAFF
TRBJ2-5 TRBV20-1 many TRBD1 TGCAGTGCTATCGGGACAGAAGAGACCCAGTACTTC CSAIGTEETQYF
TRBJ1-6 TRBV6-5 many - TGTGCCAGCATGTTAGGCGGCAATTCACCCCTCCACTTT CASMLGGNSPLHF
TRBJ1-5 TRBV10-3 - - TGTGCCATCAGTGAGCAATCGGCAGGGAGCAATCAGCCCCAGCATTTT CAISEQSAGSNQPQHF
TRBJ2-7 TRBV15 many TRBD1 TGTGCCACCAGCAGAGGGGACAGGGGTGACGAGCAGTACTTC CATSRGDRGDEQYF
TRBJ2-7 TRBV6-2/TRBV6-3 - - TGTGCCAGCAGTTACCTAACCCAAGGTCGTCTCTACGAGCAGTACTTC CASSYLTQGRLYEQYF
TRBJ2-1 TRBV20-1 many TRBD2 TGCAGTGCTAGTGCTGCGGGAGTTCACAATGAGCAGTTCTTC CSASAAGVHNEQFF
TRBJ2-7 TRBV20-1 - - TGCAGTGCGAGACCTTCCAGGGCCCAGTACTTC CSARPSRAQYF
TRBJ2-7 TRBV25-1 - - TGTGCCAGCAGTGATCGGGGGCGCTACGAGCAGTACTTC CASSDRGRYEQYF
TRBJ2-3 TRBV2 - - TGTGCCAGCACTCGGACTGCCTCTTCTCAAGATACGCAGTATTTT CASTRTASSQDTQYF
TRBJ2-1 TRBV7-6 - TRBD1 TGTGCCAGCAGCTTGGGAGCCGGACAGGGATACAATGAGCAGTTCTTC CASSLGAGQGYNEQFF
TRBJ1-4 TRBV6-1 many - TGTGCCAGCAGGCCGCAACAGGGATGGCACGAAAAACTGTTTTTT CASRPQQGWHEKLFF
TRBJ2-5 TRBV7-9 - - TGTGCCAGCAGCTTAGCGGAAGAAGAGACCCAGTACTTC CASSLAEEETQYF
TRBJ2-7 TRBV7-3 many - TGTGCCAGCAGCTTAACGGGGGAGGCCTACGAGCAGTACTTC CASSLTGEAYEQYF
TRBJ2-1 TRBV20-1 many - TGCAGTGCTGCCGACCTTTCCGGTGCCTCCTACAATGAGCAGTTCTTC CSAADLSGASYNEQFF
TRBJ2-5 TRBV5-1 - - TGCGCCAGCAGATGGGACCCCAGCCCGGGAGAGACCCAGTACTTC CASRWDPSPGETQYF
TRBJ2-4 TRBV12-3/TRBV12-4 - - TGTGCCAGCAGCTACGGACGGAAAAACATTCAGTACTTC CASSYGRKNIQYF
TRBJ2-5 TRBV12-3/TRBV12-4 many - TGTGCCAGCAGTTCGGGACACCAAGAGACCCAGTACTTC CASSSGHQETQYF
TRBJ2-2 TRBV6-5 - TRBD1 TGTGCCAGCAGTTACACAGGGGCGAACACCGGGGAGCTGTTTTTT CASSYTGANTGELFF